This passage covers 20 T cell receptor beta chains from one sample sequenced in a study of blood T cell repertoires in COVID-19. Some clones are missing from TCRdb's copy, which holds only in-frame ones; the method was immunoSEQ multiplex PCR. This sample carries 250,000 to 350,000 clones, 80% to 90% of them seen once, and the ten largest clones take approximately 5%. Input material: PBMCs or T cells enriched from blood (not recorded which). These receptor sequences come from a young woman who had recovered from COVID-19.

This chain joins TRBV7-2 and TRBJ1-2; 9 nucleotides line up with TRBD1. The CDR3 is made up of 16 amino acids. V shed 4 bases and J 7 bases; nucleotides not matched to a gene: 13. Germline CDR1 reads SGHTA; CDR2 reads FQGNSA. The CDR3 coding sequence is TGTGCCAGCAGCTCCAGAGCACAGGGGGCGCCTTTTGGCTACACCTTC. Translation: CASSSRAQGAPFGYTF.

Only one count was recorded for this clone. This chain joins TRBV27 and TRBJ2-7, with a possible D match to TRBD1 (5 bases). With 5 bases removed from V and 6 bases from J, the gap between germline ends came to 11 bases. The germline gives CDR1 MNHEY, CDR2 SMNVEV (reference sequence). This CDR3 is built from 12 residues. Written as DNA, the CDR3 is TGTGCCAGCAGTACTTATGGGGCCGAGCAGTACTTC. It encodes CASSTYGAEQYF.

The chain uses TRBV19 and TRBJ2-7; D may be TRBD1 (5 bases). CDR1 is LNHDA, CDR2 SQIVND, per germline (reference sequence). The CDR3 sequence is 15 residues long. Trimming cost V 1 base and J 2 bases, with 12 bases left between them. This CDR3 reads CASSIVPGRAYEQYF. CDR3 bases: TGTGCCAGTAGTATAGTTCCAGGGCGCGCCTACGAGCAGTACTTC. Combining the CDR3 with reference TRBV19 and TRBJ2-7 gives the whole variable domain DGGITQSPKYLFRKEGQNVTLSCEQNLNHDAMYWYRQDPGQGLRLIYYSQIVNDFQKGDIAEGYSVSREKKESFPLTVTSAQKNPTAFYLCASSIVPGRAYEQYFGPGTRLTVT.

The gene calls are TRBV11-3 and TRBJ1-1; D might be TRBD1 (5 bases). In germline, CDR1 is SGHNT, CDR2 YENEEA. V was clipped by 5 bases and J by 10 bases, with 17 bases between them. The CDR3 covers 13 residues. CDR3 loop: CASSKAQGMIAFF. The DNA of the CDR3 is TGTGCCAGCAGCAAAGCCCAGGGAATGATAGCTTTCTTT.

The chain has TRBV4-1 and TRBJ1-5, with no clear D. The ends were cut back, 3 bases at V and 0 bases at J, with 24 bases in the middle. The length of the CDR3 is 20 residues. Germline loops: CDR1 MGHRA, CDR2 YSYEKL. DNA for the CDR3: TGCGCCAGCAGCCAGGTAAGAATGGATGGGGAGTCATATAGCAATCAGCCCCAGCATTTT. Its protein product is CASSQVRMDGESYSNQPQHF.

The chain joins TRBV3-1 (or the pseudogene TRBV3-2) to TRBJ1-4, with D perhaps matching TRBD1 (6 bases). The germline CDR1 and CDR2 sequences are LGHDT and YNNKEL (reference sequence). Trimming removed 2 bases at V and 7 bases at J, with 8 bases between. CDR3 length: 13 amino acids. The CDR3 reads CASSQWGPEKLFF. For the CDR3, the DNA is TGTGCCAGCAGCCAATGGGGGCCTGAAAAACTGTTTTTT.

The rearrangement joins TRBV10-3 to TRBJ2-3; the D gene is possibly TRBD2 (6 bases). The V gene lost 4 bases and the J gene lost 4 bases, with 15 bases spanning the gap. The CDR3 sequence is 15 residues long. Per germline, CDR1 ENHRY and CDR2 SYGVKD. The CDR3 DNA follows: TGTGCCATCAGTGGAGGTCTAGCGCGCTCAGATACGCAGTATTTT. Translated: CAISGGLARSDTQYF.

The CDR3 is CASSLDRGLRSYTF. CDR3 coding DNA: TGTGCCAGCAGCCTAGACAGGGGACTGCGCAGCTACACCTTC. The chain combines TRBV6-2 or TRBV6-3 with TRBJ1-2; TRBD1 agrees at 8 bases. Germline CDR1 reads MNHEY; CDR2 reads SVGEGT. CDR3 size: 14 residues. The trim removed 6 bases at V and 9 bases at J, leaving 12 bases unmatched.

The chain carries TRBV6-2 or TRBV6-3 and TRBJ2-5, with D tentatively TRBD2 (6 bases). Trimming removed 6 bases at V and 5 bases at J, with 13 bases between. There are 13 residues in the CDR3. CDR1 MNHEY and CDR2 SVGEGT come from the germline V gene. As DNA, the CDR3 is TGTGCCAGCAGCCTCGGGAGAGGGGAGACCCAGTACTTC. Translation: CASSLGRGETQYF.

The chain carries TRBV6-5 and TRBJ1-1, with 8 bases aligning to TRBD1. CDR3 length: 13 amino acids. Trimming cost V 4 bases and J 5 bases; bases outside gene matches: 3. CDR1 and CDR2 (germline): MNHEY, SVGAGI. The CDR3 sequence is CASSSTGGTEAFF. CDR3 bases: TGTGCCAGCAGTTCTACAGGGGGGACTGAAGCTTTCTTT.

The rearrangement links TRBV19 to TRBJ2-7; TRBD2 agrees at 8 bases. J gave up 7 bases and V 5 bases, and 7 bases lay outside the gene matches. This CDR3 is 13 amino acids long. Looked up from germline, CDR1 is LNHDA and CDR2 is SQIVND (reference sequence). CDR3 region: CASSPGTRWEQYF. Written as DNA, the CDR3 is TGTGCCAGTAGTCCGGGGACTAGGTGGGAGCAGTACTTC.

The V gene is TRBV29-1, the J gene TRBJ1-2, with D perhaps matching TRBD1 (5 bases). Germline loops: CDR1 SQVTM, CDR2 ANQGSEA. Between the trimmed V and J ends, which lost 2 bases and 3 bases, there was a span of 7 bases. The length of the CDR3 is 12 residues. The CDR3 DNA follows: TGCAGCGTTGAAAGGGGTGACTATGGCTACACCTTC. Its translation is CSVERGDYGYTF.

The chain uses TRBV28 and TRBJ2-3; TRBD2 matches 9 bases. V shed 8 bases, J shed 1 base, and the junction held 4 bases outside the gene matches. CDR1 is MDHEN and CDR2 is SYDVKM in the germline V gene. This CDR3 spans 14 amino acids. Here the CDR3 DNA reads TGTGCCAGCGACCTAGCGGGGCGCACAGATACGCAGTATTTT. Translating gives CASDLAGRTDTQYF.

The chain combines TRBV15 with TRBJ2-7, with a weak D call TRBD1 (5 bases). V was pared by 5 bases and J by 4 bases, with 12 bases between. The CDR3 contains 13 residues. The V gene's germline CDR1 is LNHNV and CDR2 YYDKDF (reference sequence). In DNA, the CDR3 is TGTGCCACCAGCTCCCCCGACAGTTACGAGCAGTACTTC. This codes for CATSSPDSYEQYF.

This clone was observed a few times. This chain joins TRBV9 and TRBJ2-2, with D unresolved. Trimming took off 4 bases at V and 0 bases at J, with 13 bases between the two ends. Germline CDR1 and CDR2: SGDLS and YYNGEE. This CDR3 is 16 amino acids long. The CDR3 nucleotides read TGTGCCAGCAGCCCTACGCCCAGCGCGAACACCGGGGAGCTGTTTTTT. Protein product: CASSPTPSANTGELFF.

The rearrangement joins TRBV6-5 to TRBJ2-3, with a weak D call TRBD1 (8 bases). Between the trimmed V and J ends, which lost 2 bases and 2 bases, there was a span of 14 bases. The CDR3 sequence is 16 residues long. CDR1 and CDR2 (germline): MNHEY, SVGAGI. The CDR3: CASSYTGGGPTDTQYF. In DNA, the CDR3 is TGTGCCAGCAGTTACACAGGGGGAGGGCCCACAGATACGCAGTATTTT.

The rearrangement links TRBV9 to TRBJ1-4; possible D gene TRBD1, 6 bases. This CDR3 region has 15 residues. The germline V and J ends were trimmed by 0 bases and 7 bases, with 13 bases remaining between them. The germline CDR1 and CDR2 sequences are SGDLS and YYNGEE. CDR3 loop: CASSVEDTGTEKLFF. CDR3 DNA: TGTGCCAGCAGCGTAGAAGATACAGGGACTGAAAAACTGTTTTTT.

J is TRBJ2-5 and V is TRBV7-9, with TRBD2 as a possible D gene (6 bases). CDR1 is SEHNR and CDR2 is FQNEAQ in the germline V gene (reference sequence). V lost 5 bases and J lost 2, with 15 bases in between. The CDR3 loop spans 15 amino acids. CDR3: CASSPSLGLQETQYF. The DNA for the CDR3 is TGTGCCAGCAGCCCAAGCCTCGGACTACAAGAGACCCAGTACTTC.

This chain links TRBV6-5 with TRBJ1-4, with D maybe TRBD1 (5 bases). Trimming left V 0 bases short and J 7 bases short, with 12 bases between. The germline CDR1 and CDR2 sequences are MNHEY and SVGAGI. The CDR3 runs to 15 residues. The CDR3 protein is CASSYSTRGSEKLFF. The CDR3 DNA reads as TGTGCCAGCAGTTACTCGACTCGGGGGAGTGAAAAACTGTTTTTT.

This chain links TRBV5-1 with TRBJ2-6; TRBD1 agrees at 12 bases. The CDR3 loop spans 20 amino acids. J lost 4 bases, V lost 2 bases, and 13 bases had no gene match. The V gene's germline CDR1 is SGHRS and CDR2 YFSETQ. CDR3: CASSFYSLGQGAPGANVLTF. CDR3 DNA: TGCGCCAGCAGCTTTTACTCCTTGGGACAGGGGGCCCCCGGGGCCAACGTCCTGACTTTC.